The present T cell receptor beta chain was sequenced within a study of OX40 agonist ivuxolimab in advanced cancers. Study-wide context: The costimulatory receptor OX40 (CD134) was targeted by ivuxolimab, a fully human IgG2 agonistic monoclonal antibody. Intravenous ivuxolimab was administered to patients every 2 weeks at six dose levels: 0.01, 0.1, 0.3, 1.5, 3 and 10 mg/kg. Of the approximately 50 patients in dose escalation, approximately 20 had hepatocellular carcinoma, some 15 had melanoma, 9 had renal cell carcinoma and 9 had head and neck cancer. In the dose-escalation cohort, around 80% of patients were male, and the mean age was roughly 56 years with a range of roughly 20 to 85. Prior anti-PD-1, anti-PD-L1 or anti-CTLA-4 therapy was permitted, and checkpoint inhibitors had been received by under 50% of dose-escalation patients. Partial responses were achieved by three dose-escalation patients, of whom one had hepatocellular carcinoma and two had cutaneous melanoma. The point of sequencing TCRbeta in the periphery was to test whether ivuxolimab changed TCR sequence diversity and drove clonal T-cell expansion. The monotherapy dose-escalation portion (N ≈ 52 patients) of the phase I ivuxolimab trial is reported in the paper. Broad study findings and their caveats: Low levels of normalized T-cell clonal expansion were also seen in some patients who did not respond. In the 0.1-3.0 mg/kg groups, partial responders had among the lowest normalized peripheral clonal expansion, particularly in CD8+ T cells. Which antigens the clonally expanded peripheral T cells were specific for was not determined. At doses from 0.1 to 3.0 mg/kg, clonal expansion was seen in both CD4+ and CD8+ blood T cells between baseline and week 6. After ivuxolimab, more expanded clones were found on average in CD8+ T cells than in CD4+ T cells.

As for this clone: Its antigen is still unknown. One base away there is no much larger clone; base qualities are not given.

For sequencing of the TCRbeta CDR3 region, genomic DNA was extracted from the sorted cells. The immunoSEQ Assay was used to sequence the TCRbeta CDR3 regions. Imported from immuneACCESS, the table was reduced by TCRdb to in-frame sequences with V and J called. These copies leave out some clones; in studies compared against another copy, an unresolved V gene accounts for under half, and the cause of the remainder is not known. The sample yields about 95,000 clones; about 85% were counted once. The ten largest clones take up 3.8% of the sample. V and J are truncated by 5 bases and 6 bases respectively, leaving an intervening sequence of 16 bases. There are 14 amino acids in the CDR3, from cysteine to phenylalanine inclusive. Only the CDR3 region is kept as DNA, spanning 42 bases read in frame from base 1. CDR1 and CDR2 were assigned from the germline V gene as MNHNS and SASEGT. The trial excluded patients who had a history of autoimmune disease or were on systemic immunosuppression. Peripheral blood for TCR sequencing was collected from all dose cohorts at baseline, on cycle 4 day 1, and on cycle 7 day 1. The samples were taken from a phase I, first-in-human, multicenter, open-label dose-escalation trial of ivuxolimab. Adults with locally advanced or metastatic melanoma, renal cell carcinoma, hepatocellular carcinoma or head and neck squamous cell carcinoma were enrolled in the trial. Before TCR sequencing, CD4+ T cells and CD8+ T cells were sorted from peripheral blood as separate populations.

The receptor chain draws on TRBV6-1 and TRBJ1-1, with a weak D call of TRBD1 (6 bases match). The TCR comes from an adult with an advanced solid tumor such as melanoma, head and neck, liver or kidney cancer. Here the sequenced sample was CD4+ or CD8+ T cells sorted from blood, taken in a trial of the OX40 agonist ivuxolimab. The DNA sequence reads TGTGCCAGCAGTCTACGGGGACACTCCGCTGAAGCTTTCTTT. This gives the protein CASSLRGHSAEAFF.